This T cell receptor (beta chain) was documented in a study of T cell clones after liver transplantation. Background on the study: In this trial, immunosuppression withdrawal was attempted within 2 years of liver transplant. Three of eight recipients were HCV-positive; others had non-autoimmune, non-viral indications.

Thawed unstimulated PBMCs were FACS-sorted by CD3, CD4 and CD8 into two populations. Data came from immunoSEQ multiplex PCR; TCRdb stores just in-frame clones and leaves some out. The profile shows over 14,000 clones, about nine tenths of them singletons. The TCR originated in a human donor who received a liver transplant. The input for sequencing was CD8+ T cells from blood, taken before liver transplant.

As DNA, the CDR3 is TGTGCCAGCAGCTCCCCGGGACTAGCGGGACGTGGTGAGCAGTTCTTC. Translation: CASSSPGLAGRGEQFF. The chain joins TRBV7-9 to TRBJ2-1; the match to TRBD2 covers 13 bases. From germline, CDR1 is SEHNR and CDR2 FQNEAQ (reference sequence). The CDR3 sequence is 16 residues long. The junction had 9 bases not matched to a gene; V was cut back by 4 bases and J by 9 bases.